This T cell receptor beta chain was captured in a study of blood T cell repertoires in COVID-19. The data were produced by immunoSEQ multiplex PCR, yet TCRdb's version contains in-frame clones alone and is incomplete. The repertoire holds approximately 200,000 clones, with around 95% as singletons. CDR3 length: 17 residues. V lost 0 bases to trimming and J lost 5 bases; unmatched junction nucleotides: 10. CDR1 is SGHRS, CDR2 YFSETQ, per germline. The material sequenced was peripheral blood. This receptor was taken from a man younger than 45 with COVID-19, enrolled during active disease. The chain employs TRBV5-1 and TRBJ2-3, with 9 bases fitting TRBD1. CDR3 DNA sequence: TGCGCCAGCAGCTTGGATGGTCACAGGGGGCGTGGAGATACGCAGTATTTT. Translation: CASSLDGHRGRGDTQYF.